The sequence of this T cell receptor beta chain was determined in a study of blood T cell repertoires in COVID-19. The table came from immunoSEQ multiplex PCR; TCRdb's copy has only in-frame clones and leaves some out. The sample records 140,000 to 150,000 clones, around 87% being singletons. The CDR3 spans 14 residues. Trimming took 3 bases from V and 7 from J; bases not matched to a gene: 4. The V gene's germline CDR1 is WNHNN and CDR2 SYGVQD (reference sequence). Specimen: PBMCs or T cells enriched from blood (not recorded which). V and J are TRBV10-1 and TRBJ2-7; 12 positions agree with TRBD1. The TCR originated in a man aged 55 to 70 who had recovered from COVID-19. CDR3 in amino acids: CASSDPGQGAEQYF. CDR3 in DNA: TGCGCCAGCAGTGACCCGGGACAGGGGGCAGAGCAGTACTTC.